This T cell receptor (beta chain) was sequenced for a study of graft-versus-host responses after intestinal transplantation. Overall study: Transplant types were multivisceral, liver-intestinal, or isolated intestinal. Anti-thymocyte globulin induction, then tacrolimus and steroids for about three years, went to all recipients. Regarding the study as a whole: Patients who carried graft-donor T cell macrochimerism also had high graft-versus-host to host-versus-graft clonal ratios in their allografts. Recipient marrow showed GvH clones, some seen first in ileum or blood.

Deletions cut 6 bases from V and 5 bases from J, with 13 bases between. This CDR3 is 13 amino acids long. Per germline, CDR1 MGHDK and CDR2 SYGVNS. Concerning this clone itself: The antigen remains unidentified.

Profiled with immunoSEQ multiplex PCR; TCRdb holds only in-frame clones, not every one. The profile shows 95,000 to 110,000 clones, about 90% of them singletons. The V gene is TRBV25-1, the J gene TRBJ2-5, with a tentative D call TRBD1 (5 bases). Sample: unstimulated CD4+ T cells sorted from spleen or lymph node cells, taken before intestinal transplant. This receptor was identified in a human donor who received an intestinal transplant. In nucleotides, the CDR3 is TGTGCCAGCAGGGATCAGGGAAGGGAGACCCAGTACTTC. Translating gives CASRDQGRETQYF.